Listed below are T cell receptor beta chains from one sample, sequenced in a study of shared clonotypes between healthy human individuals. Libraries were prepared by immunoSEQ multiplex PCR; TCRdb keeps only in-frame clonotypes and omits some of them. This sample has 2 million to 3 million clones; 93% occur once, and the top ten carry about 0.39%. The sequenced sample consisted of naive CD4+ T cells from PBMCs. The receptors here all came from a man between 18 and 29 years old in good health. Some clones in this sample may be carry-over from other donors' samples. CDR3s include the opening cysteine and the closing phenylalanine or tryptophan. The order of the fields is CDR3 protein, CDR3 DNA, D gene, clone size, V gene, J gene. A D gene is named only where the DNA matches it firmly. Clone size is not always given. Where it is, it says once, few, many or a class for expanded clones.

cdr3_aa: CASSSRKTANSGNTIYF; cdr3_nt: TGTGCCAGCAGCTCACGGAAGACAGCTAACTCTGGAAACACCATATATTTT; d_call: -; clone_size: -; v_call: TRBV11-2; j_call: TRBJ1-3
cdr3_aa: CASSKNKLRGQGVKKLFF; cdr3_nt: TGTGCCAGCAGTAAAAATAAGCTTAGGGGACAGGGGGTAAAGAAGCTGTTTTTT; d_call: TRBD1; clone_size: -; v_call: TRBV11-2; j_call: TRBJ2-2
cdr3_aa: CASSRGQPYEQYF; cdr3_nt: TGTGCCAGCAGCCGAGGACAGCCCTACGAGCAGTACTTC; d_call: -; clone_size: -; v_call: TRBV5-8; j_call: TRBJ2-7
cdr3_aa: CASSFSGQETQYF; cdr3_nt: TGTGCCAGCAGTTTTAGCGGACAAGAGACCCAGTACTTC; d_call: -; clone_size: -; v_call: TRBV27; j_call: TRBJ2-5
cdr3_aa: CASSMTGGYGYTF; cdr3_nt: TGCGCCAGCAGTATGACCGGCGGTTATGGCTACACCTTC; d_call: -; clone_size: -; v_call: TRBV10-1; j_call: TRBJ1-2
cdr3_aa: CASSTRLASGELFF; cdr3_nt: TGTGCCAGCAGCACCAGACTAGCGTCCGGGGAGCTGTTTTTT; d_call: TRBD2; clone_size: -; v_call: TRBV9; j_call: TRBJ2-2
cdr3_aa: CASRPTGINYGYTF; cdr3_nt: TGTGCCAGCAGACCGACAGGGATTAACTATGGCTACACCTTC; d_call: TRBD1; clone_size: -; v_call: TRBV27; j_call: TRBJ1-2
cdr3_aa: CASYGGGSYNEQFF; cdr3_nt: TGCGCCAGCTATGGAGGGGGCTCCTACAATGAGCAGTTCTTC; d_call: -; clone_size: -; v_call: TRBV5-1; j_call: TRBJ2-1
cdr3_aa: CASSPMNTEAFF; cdr3_nt: TGTGCCAGCAGCCCCATGAACACTGAAGCTTTCTTT; d_call: -; clone_size: -; v_call: TRBV7-9; j_call: TRBJ1-1
cdr3_aa: CASRRGLVVPGELFF; cdr3_nt: TGTGCCAGCAGACGGGGACTAGTTGTTCCCGGGGAGCTGTTTTTT; d_call: TRBD2; clone_size: -; v_call: TRBV6-5; j_call: TRBJ2-2
cdr3_aa: CASSSQRSGYEQYF; cdr3_nt: TGTGCCAGCAGCTCCCAGAGGAGCGGGTACGAGCAGTACTTC; d_call: -; clone_size: once; v_call: TRBV9; j_call: TRBJ2-7
cdr3_aa: CASSIVKHNQPQHF; cdr3_nt: TGTGCCAGTAGTATAGTGAAGCACAATCAGCCCCAGCATTTT; d_call: -; clone_size: -; v_call: TRBV19; j_call: TRBJ1-5
cdr3_aa: CASSSGREAGANVLTF; cdr3_nt: TGTGCCAGCAGCTCGGGACGGGAGGCTGGGGCCAACGTCCTGACTTTC; d_call: TRBD2; clone_size: -; v_call: TRBV5-6; j_call: TRBJ2-6
cdr3_aa: CASSERAGGYTEAFF; cdr3_nt: TGTGCCAGCAGTGAACGGGCAGGGGGATACACTGAAGCTTTCTTT; d_call: TRBD1; clone_size: -; v_call: TRBV6-1; j_call: TRBJ1-1
cdr3_aa: CASSPQPGQVGNEQFF; cdr3_nt: TGTGCCAGCAGCCCGCAACCGGGACAGGTGGGCAATGAGCAGTTCTTC; d_call: TRBD1; clone_size: once; v_call: TRBV13; j_call: TRBJ2-1
cdr3_aa: CSVESPGTTYNEQFF; cdr3_nt: TGCAGCGTTGAATCTCCGGGAACGACCTACAATGAGCAGTTCTTC; d_call: -; clone_size: -; v_call: TRBV29-1; j_call: TRBJ2-1
cdr3_aa: CASSPVTGGTYNEQFF; cdr3_nt: TGTGCCAGCTCACCCGTCACAGGGGGCACCTACAATGAGCAGTTCTTC; d_call: TRBD1; clone_size: -; v_call: TRBV18; j_call: TRBJ2-1
cdr3_aa: CASSKTLNTIYF; cdr3_nt: TGTGCCAGCAGCAAAACCCTAAACACCATATATTTT; d_call: -; clone_size: -; v_call: TRBV28; j_call: TRBJ1-3
cdr3_aa: CASRRTETRSYEQYF; cdr3_nt: TGTGCCAGCAGACGGACGGAGACACGGTCCTACGAGCAGTACTTC; d_call: -; clone_size: -; v_call: TRBV2; j_call: TRBJ2-7
cdr3_aa: CATSREGRGASEPQHF; cdr3_nt: TGTGCCACCAGCAGAGAGGGGAGGGGTGCCTCAGAGCCCCAGCATTTT; d_call: -; clone_size: -; v_call: TRBV15; j_call: TRBJ1-5
cdr3_aa: CASSFSRSSYEQYF; cdr3_nt: TGTGCCAGCAGTTTTAGCAGGAGCTCCTACGAGCAGTACTTC; d_call: -; clone_size: -; v_call: TRBV27; j_call: TRBJ2-7
cdr3_aa: CASSLRTSGSADTQYF; cdr3_nt: TGTGCCAGCAGCCTTCGGACTAGCGGGAGCGCAGATACGCAGTATTTT; d_call: TRBD2; clone_size: -; v_call: TRBV7-3; j_call: TRBJ2-3
cdr3_aa: CASSFRGRDTEAFF; cdr3_nt: TGTGCCAGCAGCTTCAGGGGCAGGGACACTGAAGCTTTCTTT; d_call: -; clone_size: -; v_call: TRBV11-2; j_call: TRBJ1-1
cdr3_aa: CASSFRDRGLTGELFF; cdr3_nt: TGTGCCAGCAGCTTCCGGGACAGGGGGTTAACCGGGGAGCTGTTTTTT; d_call: TRBD1; clone_size: -; v_call: TRBV5-6; j_call: TRBJ2-2
cdr3_aa: CASSLGLAESNEQFF; cdr3_nt: TGTGCCAGCAGCTTGGGACTAGCGGAGAGTAATGAGCAGTTCTTC; d_call: TRBD2; clone_size: -; v_call: TRBV5-8; j_call: TRBJ2-1
cdr3_aa: CSATDETQYF; cdr3_nt: TGCAGTGCTACAGATGAGACCCAGTACTTC; d_call: -; clone_size: -; v_call: TRBV20-1; j_call: TRBJ2-5
cdr3_aa: CASSLAGGNTEAFF; cdr3_nt: TGTGCCAGCAGCTTGGCAGGGGGGAACACTGAAGCTTTCTTT; d_call: TRBD1; clone_size: -; v_call: TRBV5-6; j_call: TRBJ1-1